This is a list of T cell receptor beta chains from one sample in a study of patients and donors after allogeneic stem cell transplantation. One entry per CDR3 protein results from TCRdb running MiXCR on the RT-PCR reads. The data show roughly 960,000 distinct CDR3 sequences, with around 17% seen just once and approximately 5.9% held by the top ten. The sequencing input was blood, either unsorted or a sorted T cell fraction (not recorded which). The receptors were sampled from a human donor who was either an allogeneic HSCT recipient or a stem cell or donor lymphocyte infusion donor (not recorded which). It is not recorded whose cells these are; they may come from a transplant donor. Both conserved end residues are part of each CDR3. A D gene is named only where the DNA matches it firmly. Expanded clones are given a class, and other clones once, few, many or no size at all.

CDR3 DNA | CDR3 protein | J gene | V gene | D gene | clone size
TGTGCCAGCAGCCGCGTTTCAGGCGCGAACACCGGGGAGCTGTTTTTT | CASSRVSGANTGELFF | TRBJ2-2 | TRBV5-4 | . | few
TGCGCCAGCAGGGCAGGGGCCTCGGGATGGATCACTGAAGCTTTCTTT | CASRAGASGWITEAFF | TRBJ1-1 | TRBV5-1 | . | .
TGTGCCAGCAGCCAAGAGAGAGGGATGGAGACCCAGTACTTC | CASSQERGMETQYF | TRBJ2-5 | TRBV4-2 | . | few
TGTGCCAGCAGTTACATCCCTACAGGAAACTATGGCTACACCTTC | CASSYIPTGNYGYTF | TRBJ1-2 | TRBV6-5 | . | .
TGTGCCACCAGCAGAGAAATGGTTCCCTACGAGCAGTACTTC | CATSREMVPYEQYF | TRBJ2-7 | TRBV15 | . | many
TGTGCCAGCAGTCGACAGGGGGCAATCAATCAGCCCCAGCATTTT | CASSRQGAINQPQHF | TRBJ1-5 | TRBV12-3/TRBV12-4 | TRBD1 | few
TGTGCCAGTAGTATGGGGGCCCCTGGGGCCAACGTCCTGACTTTC | CASSMGAPGANVLTF | TRBJ2-6 | TRBV19 | . | .
TGTGCCAGCAGCTTAGAAGGGGGATGGAGCGCTGAAGCTTTCTTT | CASSLEGGWSAEAFF | TRBJ1-1 | TRBV7-2 | . | .
TGCAGCGTTGACCCCCGTCGGAGGGTATTTTGGAATCAGCCCCAGCATTTT | CSVDPRRRVFWNQPQHF | TRBJ1-5 | TRBV29-1 | . | many
TGTGCCAGCAGCCCTCGCCTGACGGAGGGGCCACAAGAGACCCAGTACTTC | CASSPRLTEGPQETQYF | TRBJ2-5 | TRBV7-9 | . | few
TGTGCCATCAGTGAGTCCCGGGTCATGAACACTGAAGCTTTCTTT | CAISESRVMNTEAFF | TRBJ1-1 | TRBV10-3 | . | many
TGTGCCAGCAGCTCCGGGGCAGGGGGCTTCACTGAAGCTTTCTTT | CASSSGAGGFTEAFF | TRBJ1-1 | TRBV7-3 | TRBD1 | few
TGTGCCACCAGTGAGGAGCCCTACAATGAGCAGTTCTTC | CATSEEPYNEQFF | TRBJ2-1 | TRBV24-1 | . | many
TGTGCCAGCAGCTTACCAGGACAGGGGCAGCCCCAGCATTTT | CASSLPGQGQPQHF | TRBJ1-5 | TRBV7-2 | TRBD1 | few
TGTGCCAGCAGTTTAGCCCAAGGACTAGCTGATTTAGATGGTGAGCAGTTCTTC | CASSLAQGLADLDGEQFF | TRBJ2-1 | TRBV12-3/TRBV12-4 | TRBD2 | .
TGTGCCAGCAGCTTAGATGGGGGGCGTATCAACGAGCAGTACTTC | CASSLDGGRINEQYF | TRBJ2-7 | TRBV11-2 | . | .
TGTGCCAGCAGCTTAGATTGGATGGTACCGGGGGCTAAGAGGAACACTGAAGCTTTCTTT | CASSLDWMVPGAKRNTEAFF | TRBJ1-1 | TRBV11-1 | . | few
TGTGCCAGCAGTCCCGGACAGGGGAACTACGAGCAGTACTTC | CASSPGQGNYEQYF | TRBJ2-7 | TRBV12-3/TRBV12-4 | TRBD1 | many
TGTGCCAGCAGTCCACAGGGGAGTAGCACTGAAGCTTTCTTT | CASSPQGSSTEAFF | TRBJ1-1 | TRBV7-2 | TRBD1 | few
TGTGCCAGCAGTTACTATGACGGGCTTGGGGCCAACGTCCTGACTTTC | CASSYYDGLGANVLTF | TRBJ2-6 | TRBV6-5 | . | few
TGTGCCAGCAGCATCCAAGCGGGGGGGACCTACGAGCAGTACTTC | CASSIQAGGTYEQYF | TRBJ2-7 | TRBV9 | TRBD2 | .
TGCAGTGCTACCGCAGTCGTCACTGAAGCTTTCTTT | CSATAVVTEAFF | TRBJ1-1 | TRBV20-1 | . | few
TGCAGTGCTAGAGAGCAGGGTAACTATGGCTACACCTTC | CSAREQGNYGYTF | TRBJ1-2 | TRBV20-1 | . | few